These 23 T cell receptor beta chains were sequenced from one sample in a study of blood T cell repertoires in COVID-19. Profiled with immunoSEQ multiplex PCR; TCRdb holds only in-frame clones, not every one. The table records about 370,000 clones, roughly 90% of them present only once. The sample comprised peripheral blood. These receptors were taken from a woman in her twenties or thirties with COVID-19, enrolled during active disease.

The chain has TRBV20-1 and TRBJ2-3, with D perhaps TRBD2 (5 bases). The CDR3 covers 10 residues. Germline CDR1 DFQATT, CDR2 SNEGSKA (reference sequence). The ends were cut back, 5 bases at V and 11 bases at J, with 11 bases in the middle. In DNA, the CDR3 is TGCAGTGCTCCCGATCGGGGGCAGTATTTT. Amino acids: CSAPDRGQYF.

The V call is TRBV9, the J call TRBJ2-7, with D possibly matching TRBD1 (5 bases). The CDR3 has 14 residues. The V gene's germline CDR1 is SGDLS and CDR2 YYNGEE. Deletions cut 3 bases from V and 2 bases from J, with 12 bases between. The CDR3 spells CASSADWGPYEQYF. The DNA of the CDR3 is TGTGCCAGCAGCGCCGACTGGGGCCCCTACGAGCAGTACTTC.

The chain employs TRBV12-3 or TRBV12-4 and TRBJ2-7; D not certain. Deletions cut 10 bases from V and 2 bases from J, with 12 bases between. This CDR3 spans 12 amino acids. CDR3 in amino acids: CATATLTYEQYF. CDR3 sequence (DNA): TGTGCCACCGCGACACTCACCTACGAGCAGTACTTC.

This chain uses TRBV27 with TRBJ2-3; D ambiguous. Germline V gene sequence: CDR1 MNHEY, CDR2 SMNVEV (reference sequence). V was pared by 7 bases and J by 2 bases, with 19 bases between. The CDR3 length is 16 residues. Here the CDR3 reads CASNPRLRLATDTQYF. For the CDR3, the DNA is TGTGCCAGCAACCCCCGCCTAAGACTTGCCACAGATACGCAGTATTTT.

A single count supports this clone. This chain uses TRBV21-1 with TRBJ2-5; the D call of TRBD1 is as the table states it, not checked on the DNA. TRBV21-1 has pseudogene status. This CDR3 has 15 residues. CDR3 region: CASSGTRDSQETQYF. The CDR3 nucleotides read TGTGCCAGCAGCGGAACCCGGGACAGCCAAGAGACCCAGTACTTC.

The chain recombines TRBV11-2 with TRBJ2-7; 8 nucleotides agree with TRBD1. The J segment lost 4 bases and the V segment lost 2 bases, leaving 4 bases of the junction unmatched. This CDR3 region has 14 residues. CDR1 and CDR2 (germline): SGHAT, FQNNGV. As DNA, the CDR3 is TGTGCCAGCAGCTTATGGGACAGGCTTTACGAGCAGTACGTC. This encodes CASSLWDRLYEQYV.

The CDR3 DNA reads TGTGCCAGCTCACAGGAGACAGGGGACGGTAATGAAAAACTGTTTTTT. Translated, it gives CASSQETGDGNEKLFF. The chain uses TRBV18 and TRBJ1-4, with 8 bases fitting TRBD1. The CDR3 runs to 16 residues. The germline CDR1 and CDR2 sequences are KGHSH and LQKENI. Losses at the gene ends were 4 bases for V and 4 bases for J; bases not matched to a gene: 8.

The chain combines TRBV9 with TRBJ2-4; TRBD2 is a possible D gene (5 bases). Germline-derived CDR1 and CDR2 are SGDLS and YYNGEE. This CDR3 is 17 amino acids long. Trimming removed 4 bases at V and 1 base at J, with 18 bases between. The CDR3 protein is CASSLEGTGKAKNIQYF. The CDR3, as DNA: TGTGCCAGCAGCCTAGAGGGTACGGGGAAGGCCAAAAACATTCAGTACTTC.

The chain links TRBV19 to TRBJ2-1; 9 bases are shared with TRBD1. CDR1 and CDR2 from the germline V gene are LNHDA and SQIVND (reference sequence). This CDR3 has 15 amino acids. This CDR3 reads CASQLTGGWLNEQFF. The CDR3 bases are TGTGCGAGCCAACTGACAGGGGGTTGGTTGAATGAGCAGTTCTTC.

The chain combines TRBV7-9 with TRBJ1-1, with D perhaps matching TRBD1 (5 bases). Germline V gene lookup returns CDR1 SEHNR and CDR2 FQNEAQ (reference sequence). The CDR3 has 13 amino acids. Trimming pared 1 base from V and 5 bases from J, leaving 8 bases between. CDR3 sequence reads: CASSLGTSTEAFF. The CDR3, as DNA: TGTGCCAGCAGCTTAGGGACATCGACTGAAGCTTTCTTT.

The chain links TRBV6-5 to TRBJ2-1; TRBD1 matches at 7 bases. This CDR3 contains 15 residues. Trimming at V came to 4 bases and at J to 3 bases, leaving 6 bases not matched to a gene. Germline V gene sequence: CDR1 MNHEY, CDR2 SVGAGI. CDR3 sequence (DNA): TGTGCCAGCAGTTTGGTCGGGACAGTCTACAATGAGCAGTTCTTC. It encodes CASSLVGTVYNEQFF.

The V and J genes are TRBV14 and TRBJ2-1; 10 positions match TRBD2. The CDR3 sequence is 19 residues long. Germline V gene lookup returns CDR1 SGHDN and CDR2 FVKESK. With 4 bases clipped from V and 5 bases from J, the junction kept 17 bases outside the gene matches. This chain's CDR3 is CASSRIGLAAIVGNNEQFF. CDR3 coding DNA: TGTGCCAGCAGCCGAATTGGACTAGCGGCTATCGTGGGCAACAATGAGCAGTTCTTC.

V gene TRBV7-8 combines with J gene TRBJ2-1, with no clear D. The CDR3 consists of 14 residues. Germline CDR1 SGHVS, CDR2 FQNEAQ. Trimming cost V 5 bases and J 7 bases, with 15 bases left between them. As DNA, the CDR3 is TGTGCCAGCAGCCCCGGAGAGACTCGGAATGAGCAGTTCTTC. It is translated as CASSPGETRNEQFF.

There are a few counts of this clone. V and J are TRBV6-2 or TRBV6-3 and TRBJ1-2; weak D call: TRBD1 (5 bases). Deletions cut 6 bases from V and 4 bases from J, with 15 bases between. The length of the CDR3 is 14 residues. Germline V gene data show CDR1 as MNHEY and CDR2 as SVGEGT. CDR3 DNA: TGTGCCAGCAGCGAAGACAGACTGATCTATGGCTACACCTTC. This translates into CASSEDRLIYGYTF.

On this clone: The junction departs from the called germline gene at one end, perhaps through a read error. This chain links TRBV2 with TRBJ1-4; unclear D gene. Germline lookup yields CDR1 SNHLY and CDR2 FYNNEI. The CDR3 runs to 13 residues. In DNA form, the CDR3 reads TGTGCCAGCAGTGAAGTTCAGGATGAGAAACTGTTTTTT. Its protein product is CASSEVQDEKLFF.

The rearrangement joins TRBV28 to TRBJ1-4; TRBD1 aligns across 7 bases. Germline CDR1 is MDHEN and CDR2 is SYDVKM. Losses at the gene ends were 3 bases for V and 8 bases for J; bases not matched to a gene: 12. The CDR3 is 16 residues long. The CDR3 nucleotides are TGTGCCAGCAGTTTGGCCTGGAGGGGGCGAAAAGAAAAACTGTTTTTT. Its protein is CASSLAWRGRKEKLFF.

Written as DNA, the CDR3 is TGCGCCAGCAGCCTCCCAAGCCCGCGTTTCACAGATACGCAGTATTTT. Translated, it gives CASSLPSPRFTDTQYF. The V call is TRBV4-1, the J call TRBJ2-3; D remains unclear. Per the germline V gene, CDR1 is MGHRA and CDR2 is YSYEKL. V was clipped by 4 bases and J by 2 bases, with 16 bases between them. The CDR3 consists of 16 residues.

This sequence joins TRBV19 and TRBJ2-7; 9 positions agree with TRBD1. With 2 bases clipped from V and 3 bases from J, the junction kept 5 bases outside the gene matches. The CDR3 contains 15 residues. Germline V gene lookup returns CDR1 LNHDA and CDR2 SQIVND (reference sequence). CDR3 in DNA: TGTGCCAGTAGTATAATAACAGGGGGCAGCTACGAGCAGTACTTC. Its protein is CASSIITGGSYEQYF.

The CDR3: CASRPTGTSNYEQYV. The CDR3 DNA follows: TGTGCCAGCAGACCAACCGGGACTAGCAACTACGAGCAGTACGTC. J is TRBJ2-7 and V is TRBV28; 9 bases map to TRBD2. The CDR3 contains 15 residues. Germline values: CDR1 MDHEN, CDR2 SYDVKM. V lost 6 bases to trimming and J lost 3 bases; unmatched junction nucleotides: 9.

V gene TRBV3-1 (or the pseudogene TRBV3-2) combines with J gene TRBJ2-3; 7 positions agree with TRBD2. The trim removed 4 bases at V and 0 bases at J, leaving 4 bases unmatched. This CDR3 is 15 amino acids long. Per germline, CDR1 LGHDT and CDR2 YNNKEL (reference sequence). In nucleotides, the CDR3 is TGTGCCAGCAGCCCCAGCGGGGATAGCACAGATACGCAGTATTTT. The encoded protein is CASSPSGDSTDTQYF.

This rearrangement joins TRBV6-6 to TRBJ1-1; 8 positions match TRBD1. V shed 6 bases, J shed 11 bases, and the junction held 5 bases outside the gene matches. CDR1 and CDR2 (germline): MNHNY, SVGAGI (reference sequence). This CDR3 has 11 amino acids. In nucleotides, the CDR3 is TGTGCCAGCAGAACGGGACAGGCGGCTTTCTTT. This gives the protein CASRTGQAAFF.

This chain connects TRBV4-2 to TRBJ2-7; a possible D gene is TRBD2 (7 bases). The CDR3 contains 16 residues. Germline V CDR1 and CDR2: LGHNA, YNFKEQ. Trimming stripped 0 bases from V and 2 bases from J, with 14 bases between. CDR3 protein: CASSQEGASGAYEQYF. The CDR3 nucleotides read TGTGCCAGCAGCCAAGAGGGGGCTAGCGGAGCCTACGAGCAGTACTTC.

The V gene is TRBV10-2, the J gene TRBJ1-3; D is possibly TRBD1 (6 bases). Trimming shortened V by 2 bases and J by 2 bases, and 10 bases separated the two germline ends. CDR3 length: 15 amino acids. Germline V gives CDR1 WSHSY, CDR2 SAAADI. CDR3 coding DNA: TGCGCCAGCAGTGAGGCCGGGGGGCCTGGAAACACCATATATTTT. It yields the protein CASSEAGGPGNTIYF.